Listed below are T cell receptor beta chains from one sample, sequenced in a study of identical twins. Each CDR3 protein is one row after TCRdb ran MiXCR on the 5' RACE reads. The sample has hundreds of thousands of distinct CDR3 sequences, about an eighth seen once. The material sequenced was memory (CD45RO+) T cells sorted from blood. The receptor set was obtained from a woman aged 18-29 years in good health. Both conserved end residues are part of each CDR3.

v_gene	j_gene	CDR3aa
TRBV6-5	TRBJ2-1	CATRDGGNEQFF
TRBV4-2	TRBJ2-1	CASSQDTGTGGLYNEQFF
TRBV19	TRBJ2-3	CASSGQRGGDTDTQYF
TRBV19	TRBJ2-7	CASSIRIIATGGRYF
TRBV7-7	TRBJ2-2	CASSLSQWLPGELFF
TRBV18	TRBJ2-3	CASSQALAAADTQYF
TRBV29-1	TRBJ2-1	CSVGGEANEQFF
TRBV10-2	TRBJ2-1	CASSVHNEQFF
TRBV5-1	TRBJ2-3	CASSEWTSGGDTQYF
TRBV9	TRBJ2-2	CASSVLRQNTGELFF
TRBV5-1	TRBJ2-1	CASTRTSGAFNEQFF
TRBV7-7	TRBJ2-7	CASSLQGGTYEQYF
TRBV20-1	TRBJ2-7	CSARDLVTRAVSSYEQYF
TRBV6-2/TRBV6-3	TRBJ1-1	CASSNHRTGNTEAFF
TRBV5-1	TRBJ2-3	CASSPRGRSTDTQYF
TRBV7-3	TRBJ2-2	CASSLTPGELFF
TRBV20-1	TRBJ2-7	CSARDLEGLDEQYF